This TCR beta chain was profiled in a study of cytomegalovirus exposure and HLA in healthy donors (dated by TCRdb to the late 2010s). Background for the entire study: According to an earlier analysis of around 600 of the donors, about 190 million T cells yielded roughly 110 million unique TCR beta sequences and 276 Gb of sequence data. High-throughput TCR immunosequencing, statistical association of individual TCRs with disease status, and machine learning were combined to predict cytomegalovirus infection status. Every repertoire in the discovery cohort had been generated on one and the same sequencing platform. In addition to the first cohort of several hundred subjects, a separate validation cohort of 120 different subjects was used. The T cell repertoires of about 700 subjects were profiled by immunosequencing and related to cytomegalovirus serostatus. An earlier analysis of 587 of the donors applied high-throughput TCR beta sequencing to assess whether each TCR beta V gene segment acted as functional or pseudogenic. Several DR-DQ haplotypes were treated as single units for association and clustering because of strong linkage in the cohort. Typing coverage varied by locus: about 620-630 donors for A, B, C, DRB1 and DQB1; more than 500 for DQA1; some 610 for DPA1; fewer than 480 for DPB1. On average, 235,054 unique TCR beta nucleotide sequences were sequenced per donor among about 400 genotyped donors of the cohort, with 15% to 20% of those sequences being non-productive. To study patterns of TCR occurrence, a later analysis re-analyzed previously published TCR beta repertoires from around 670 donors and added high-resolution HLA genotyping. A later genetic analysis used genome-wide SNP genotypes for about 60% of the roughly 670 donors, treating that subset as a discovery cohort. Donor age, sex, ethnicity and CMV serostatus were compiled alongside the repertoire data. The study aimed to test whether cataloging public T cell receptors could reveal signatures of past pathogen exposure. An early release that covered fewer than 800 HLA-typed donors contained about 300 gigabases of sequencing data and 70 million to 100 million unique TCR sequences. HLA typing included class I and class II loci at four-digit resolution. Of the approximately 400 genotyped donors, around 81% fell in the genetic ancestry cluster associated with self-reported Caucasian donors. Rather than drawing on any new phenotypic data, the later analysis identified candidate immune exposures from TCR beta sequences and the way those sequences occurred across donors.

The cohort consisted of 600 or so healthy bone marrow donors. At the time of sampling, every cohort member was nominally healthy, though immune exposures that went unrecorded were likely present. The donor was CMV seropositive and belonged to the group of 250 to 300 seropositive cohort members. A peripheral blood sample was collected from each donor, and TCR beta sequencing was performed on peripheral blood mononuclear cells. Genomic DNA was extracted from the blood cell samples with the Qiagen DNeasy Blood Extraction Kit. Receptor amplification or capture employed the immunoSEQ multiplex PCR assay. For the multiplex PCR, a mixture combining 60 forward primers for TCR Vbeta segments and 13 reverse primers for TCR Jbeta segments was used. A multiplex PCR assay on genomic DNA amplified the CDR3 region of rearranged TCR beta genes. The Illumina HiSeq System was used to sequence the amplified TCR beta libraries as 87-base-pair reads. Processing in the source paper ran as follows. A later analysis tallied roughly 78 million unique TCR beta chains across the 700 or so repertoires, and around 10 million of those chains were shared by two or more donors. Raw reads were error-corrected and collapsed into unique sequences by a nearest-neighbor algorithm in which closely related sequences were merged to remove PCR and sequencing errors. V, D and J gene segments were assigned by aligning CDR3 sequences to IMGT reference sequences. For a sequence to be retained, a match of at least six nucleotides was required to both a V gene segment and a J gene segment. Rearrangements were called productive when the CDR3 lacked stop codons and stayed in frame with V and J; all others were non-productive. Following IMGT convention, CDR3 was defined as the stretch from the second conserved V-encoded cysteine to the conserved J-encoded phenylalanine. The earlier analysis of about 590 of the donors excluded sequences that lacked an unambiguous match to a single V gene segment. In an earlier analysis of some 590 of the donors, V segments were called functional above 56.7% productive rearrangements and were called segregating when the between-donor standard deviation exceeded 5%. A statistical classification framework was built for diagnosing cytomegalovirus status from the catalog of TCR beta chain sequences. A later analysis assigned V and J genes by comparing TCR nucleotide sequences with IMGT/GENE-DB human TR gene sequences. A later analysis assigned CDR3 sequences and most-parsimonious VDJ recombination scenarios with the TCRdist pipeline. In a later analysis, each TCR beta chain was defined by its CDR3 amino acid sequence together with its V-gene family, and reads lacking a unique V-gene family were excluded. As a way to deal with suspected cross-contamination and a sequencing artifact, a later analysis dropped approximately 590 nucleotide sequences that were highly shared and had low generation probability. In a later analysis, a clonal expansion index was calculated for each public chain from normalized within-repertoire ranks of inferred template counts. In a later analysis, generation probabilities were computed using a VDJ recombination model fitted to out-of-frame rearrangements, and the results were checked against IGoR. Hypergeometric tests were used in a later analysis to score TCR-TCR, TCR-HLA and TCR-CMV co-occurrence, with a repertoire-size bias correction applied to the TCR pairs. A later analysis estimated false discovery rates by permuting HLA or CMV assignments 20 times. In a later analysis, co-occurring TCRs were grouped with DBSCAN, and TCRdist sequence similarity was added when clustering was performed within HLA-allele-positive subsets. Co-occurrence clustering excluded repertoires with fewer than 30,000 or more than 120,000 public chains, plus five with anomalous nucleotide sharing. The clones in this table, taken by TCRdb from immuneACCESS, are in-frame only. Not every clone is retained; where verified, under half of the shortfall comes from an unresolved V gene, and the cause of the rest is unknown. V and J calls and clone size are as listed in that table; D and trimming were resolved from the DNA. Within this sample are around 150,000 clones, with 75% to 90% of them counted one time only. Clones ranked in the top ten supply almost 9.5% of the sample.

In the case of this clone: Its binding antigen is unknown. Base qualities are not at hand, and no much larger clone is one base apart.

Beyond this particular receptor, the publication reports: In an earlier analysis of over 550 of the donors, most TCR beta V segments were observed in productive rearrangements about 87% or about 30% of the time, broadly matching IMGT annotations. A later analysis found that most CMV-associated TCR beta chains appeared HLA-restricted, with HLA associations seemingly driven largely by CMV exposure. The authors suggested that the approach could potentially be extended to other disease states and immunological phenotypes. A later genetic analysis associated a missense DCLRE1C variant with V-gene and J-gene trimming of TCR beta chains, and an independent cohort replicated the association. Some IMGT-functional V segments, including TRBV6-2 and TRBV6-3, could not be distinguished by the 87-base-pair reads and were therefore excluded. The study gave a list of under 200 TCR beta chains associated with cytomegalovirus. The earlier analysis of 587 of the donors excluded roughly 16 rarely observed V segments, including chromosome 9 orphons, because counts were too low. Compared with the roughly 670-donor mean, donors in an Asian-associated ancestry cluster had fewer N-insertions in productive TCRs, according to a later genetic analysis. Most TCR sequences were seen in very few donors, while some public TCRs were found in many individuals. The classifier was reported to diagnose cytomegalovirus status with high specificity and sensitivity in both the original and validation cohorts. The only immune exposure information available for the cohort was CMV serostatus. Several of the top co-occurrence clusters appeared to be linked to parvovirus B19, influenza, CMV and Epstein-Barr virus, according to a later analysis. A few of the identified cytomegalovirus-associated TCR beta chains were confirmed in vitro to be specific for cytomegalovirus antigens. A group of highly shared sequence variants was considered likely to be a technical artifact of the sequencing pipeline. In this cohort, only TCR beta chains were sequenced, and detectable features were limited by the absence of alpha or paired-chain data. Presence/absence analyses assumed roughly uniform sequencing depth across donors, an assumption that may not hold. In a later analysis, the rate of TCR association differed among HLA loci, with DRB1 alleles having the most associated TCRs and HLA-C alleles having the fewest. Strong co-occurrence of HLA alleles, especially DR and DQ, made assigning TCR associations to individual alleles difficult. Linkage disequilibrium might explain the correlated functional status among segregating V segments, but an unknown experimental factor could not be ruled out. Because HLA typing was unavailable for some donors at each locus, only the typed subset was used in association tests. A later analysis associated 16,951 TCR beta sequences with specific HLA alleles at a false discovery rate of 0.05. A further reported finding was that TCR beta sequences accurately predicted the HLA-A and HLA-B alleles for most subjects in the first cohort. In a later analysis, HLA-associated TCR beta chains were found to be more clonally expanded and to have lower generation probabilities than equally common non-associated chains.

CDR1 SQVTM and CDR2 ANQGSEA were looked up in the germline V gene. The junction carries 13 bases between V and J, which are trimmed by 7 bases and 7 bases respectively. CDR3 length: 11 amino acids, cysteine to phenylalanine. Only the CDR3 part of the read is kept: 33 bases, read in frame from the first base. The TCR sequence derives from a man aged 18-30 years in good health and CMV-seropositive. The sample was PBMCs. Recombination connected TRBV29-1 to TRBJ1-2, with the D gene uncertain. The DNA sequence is TGCAGCGGGGAGACACTTCCTGGCTACACCTTC. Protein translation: CSGETLPGYTF.